Each of the 11 T cell receptor beta chains below was sequenced from the same sample in a study of blood T cell repertoires in COVID-19. Sequencing used immunoSEQ multiplex PCR; TCRdb keeps in-frame clones, though not all of them. The repertoire holds roughly 47,000 clones, with approximately 85% as singletons. Sequenced input: peripheral blood. These receptors all stem from a woman of 80 years or more with COVID-19, enrolled during active disease.

This clone appeared once. The chain joins TRBV5-1 to TRBJ2-3, with D perhaps matching TRBD2 (7 bases). Trimming left V 6 bases short and J 0 bases short, with 14 bases between. Germline-derived CDR1 and CDR2 are SGHRS and YFSETQ. This CDR3 is 15 amino acids long. CDR3 DNA: TGCGCCAGCATTCTTGGGGGGGCTAGCACAGATACGCAGTATTTT. It codes for CASILGGASTDTQYF.

For the CDR3, the DNA is TGTGCCACCATGGGCGGGAACGCCTACAATGAGCAGTTCTTC. This sequence encodes CATMGGNAYNEQFF. The chain recombines TRBV13 with TRBJ2-1; D may be TRBD2 (6 bases). CDR3 size: 14 residues. The germline gives CDR1 PRHDT, CDR2 FYEKMQ (reference sequence). Trimming took off 10 bases at V and 2 bases at J, with 15 bases between the two ends.

The rearrangement uses TRBV7-3 and TRBJ2-2; a weak D match, TRBD2 (5 bases). The germline CDR1 and CDR2 sequences are SGHTA and FQGTGA. This CDR3 has 17 amino acids. V gave up 0 bases and J gave up 6 bases, with 17 bases separating them. The CDR3 DNA sequence: TGTGCCAGCAGCTTAACCGGGTTCGGGGTCGGTTCCGGGGAGCTGTTTTTT. It translates to CASSLTGFGVGSGELFF.

The chain recombines TRBV5-1 with TRBJ2-1; a weak D match, TRBD2 (6 bases). The V gene lost 0 bases and the J gene lost 7 bases, with 14 bases spanning the gap. Germline V gene sequence: CDR1 SGHRS, CDR2 YFSETQ. The CDR3 covers 15 residues. CDR3 coding DNA: TGCGCCAGCAGCTTGGCGGCGACTAGTACGAATGAGCAGTTCTTC. Its protein is CASSLAATSTNEQFF.

The genes are TRBV5-4 and TRBJ2-7; TRBD2 agrees at 11 bases. The CDR3 totals 15 residues. V trimming: 4 bases; J trimming: 0 bases; junction bases outside the gene matches: 3. The germline V gene encodes CDR1 SGHNT and CDR2 YYREEE (reference sequence). The CDR3 loop reads CASSRLAGFSYEQYF. The CDR3 DNA is TGTGCCAGCAGCCGACTAGCGGGATTCTCCTACGAGCAGTACTTC.

This chain uses TRBV27 with TRBJ1-2; 10 bases agree with TRBD1. V was pared by 8 bases and J by 4 bases, with 4 bases of the junction left unmatched. The CDR3 totals 13 residues. Looked up from germline, CDR1 is MNHEY and CDR2 is SMNVEV (reference sequence). CDR3 region: CASRGQGTYGYTF. As DNA, the CDR3 is TGTGCCAGCCGGGGACAGGGGACCTATGGCTACACCTTC.

This rearrangement joins TRBV6-5 to TRBJ2-5; D perhaps matches TRBD1 (5 bases). The V end lost 0 bases, the J end lost 10 bases, and 15 bases lay between the germline ends. The CDR3 has 14 amino acids. Germline V gene data show CDR1 as MNHEY and CDR2 as SVGAGI. CDR3 region: CASSYSRGQGSQYF. The CDR3 DNA reads TGTGCCAGCAGTTACTCGAGAGGCCAGGGCAGCCAGTACTTC.

This chain joins TRBV4-2 and TRBJ1-1, with D perhaps matching TRBD1 (6 bases). V was clipped by 4 bases and J by 2 bases, with 14 bases between them. The germline CDR1 and CDR2 sequences are LGHNA and YNFKEQ. The CDR3 runs to 15 residues. The CDR3 DNA is TGTGCCAGCAGCCCGCGCCTGGGGGCTAACACTGAAGCTTTCTTT. Translated: CASSPRLGANTEAFF.

The chain combines TRBV12-3 or TRBV12-4 with TRBJ1-2, with D maybe TRBD1 (5 bases). The germline V and J ends were trimmed by 6 bases and 4 bases, with 12 bases remaining between them. This CDR3 spans 13 amino acids. CDR3 residues: CASSPSGVYGYTF. The CDR3, as DNA: TGTGCCAGCAGCCCATCGGGGGTCTATGGCTACACCTTC.

The chain combines TRBV6-2 or TRBV6-3 with TRBJ2-2; D possibly corresponds to TRBD1 (5 bases). The length of the CDR3 is 16 residues. Germline assignment: CDR1 MNHEY and CDR2 SVGEGT. V was pared by 5 bases and J by 0 bases, with 13 bases between. CDR3 nucleotides: TGTGCCAGCAGTCACCGGACACCCTCGAACACCGGGGAGCTGTTTTTT. Translating it yields CASSHRTPSNTGELFF.

The chain has TRBV6-5 and TRBJ2-3, with TRBD2 as a possible D gene (5 bases). With 8 bases removed from V and 3 bases from J, the gap between germline ends came to 15 bases. The CDR3 totals 14 residues. In germline, CDR1 is MNHEY, CDR2 SVGAGI. The CDR3: CASPRCGSTDTQYF. CDR3 coding DNA: TGTGCCAGCCCTCGATGTGGGAGTACAGATACGCAGTATTTT.